These 21 T cell receptor beta chains share one sample of origin, sequenced in a study of hypomethylating agent response in myelodysplastic syndrome. Some clones are missing from TCRdb's copy, which holds only in-frame ones; the method was immunoSEQ multiplex PCR. The sample contains some 3,700 clones, 70% to 90% of which appear only once. Specimen: bone marrow, collected before or after starting hypomethylating agent treatment for myelodysplastic syndrome (not recorded which). These receptors were taken from a human donor with myelodysplastic syndrome.

The J gene is TRBJ2-3, the V gene TRBV19; 11 bases agree with TRBD2. The CDR3 loop spans 19 amino acids. CDR1 LNHDA and CDR2 SQIVND come from the germline V gene (reference sequence). The trim removed 7 bases at V and 0 bases at J, leaving 15 bases unmatched. The CDR3 DNA is TGTGCCAGTAATGTACTAGCGGGAGACCCCATAACGAGCACAGATACGCAGTATTTT. This encodes CASNVLAGDPITSTDTQYF.

This clone appeared once. The chain employs TRBV6-5 and TRBJ2-7; D not resolved. The CDR3 contains 14 residues. V gave up 0 bases and J gave up 6 bases, with 12 bases separating them. Per germline, CDR1 MNHEY and CDR2 SVGAGI. CDR3: CASSYSKQMGEQYF. The DNA of the CDR3 is TGTGCCAGCAGTTACTCGAAACAGATGGGCGAGCAGTACTTC.

A few counts support this clone. The chain carries TRBV27 and TRBJ2-2; D is unresolved. Germline loops: CDR1 MNHEY, CDR2 SMNVEV (reference sequence). Deletions cut 3 bases from V and 6 bases from J, with 5 bases between. This CDR3 has 12 residues. Here the CDR3 DNA reads TGTGCCAGCAGTTTTGGGTCCGGGGAGCTGTTTTTT. It specifies CASSFGSGELFF.

The chain recombines TRBV7-2 with TRBJ1-3; D not resolved. From germline, CDR1 is SGHTA and CDR2 FQGNSA. Trimming removed 2 bases from V and 0 bases from J, with 11 bases in between. CDR3 length: 16 residues. The CDR3 nucleotides read TGTGCCAGCAGCTTACTAAACAGCCGCTCTGGAAACACCATATATTTT. Translation: CASSLLNSRSGNTIYF.

The J gene is TRBJ2-5, the V gene TRBV28; D call uncertain. The germline V gene has CDR1 MDHEN and CDR2 SYDVKM. The CDR3 is 14 residues long. Deletions cut 6 bases from V and 4 bases from J, with 15 bases between. The CDR3 bases are TGTGCCAGCAGCCCGCACAGCGTCGGAGAGACCCAGTACTTC. This codes for CASSPHSVGETQYF.

The chain is built from TRBV28 and TRBJ2-5; 9 positions match TRBD2. This CDR3 has 15 amino acids. Trimming at V came to 4 bases and at J to 2 bases, leaving 5 bases not matched to a gene. CDR1 is MDHEN and CDR2 is SYDVKM in the germline V gene. CDR3 amino acids: CASSSRLAAQETQYF. The CDR3, as DNA: TGTGCCAGCAGTTCCCGACTAGCGGCTCAAGAGACCCAGTACTTC.

This clone was seen just once. The genes are TRBV7-2 and TRBJ2-3; D is uncertain. Trimming removed 5 bases at V and 1 base at J, with 10 bases between. Germline V gives CDR1 SGHTA, CDR2 FQGNSA. The CDR3 runs 14 residues. The CDR3, as DNA: TGTGCCAGCAGCAGCAGATGGGGCACAGATACGCAGTATTTT. Its protein is CASSSRWGTDTQYF.

The rearrangement uses TRBV28 and TRBJ2-7; D is unclear. The V gene's germline CDR1 is MDHEN and CDR2 SYDVKM. The CDR3 sequence is 13 residues long. V lost 2 bases, J lost 5 bases, and 10 bases lay in between. CDR3 DNA: TGTGCCAGCAGTTTAAGGACCCCCCACGAGCAGTACTTC. Amino acids: CASSLRTPHEQYF.

This chain links TRBV7-9 with TRBJ1-4, with D possibly being TRBD1 (5 bases). Germline lookup yields CDR1 SEHNR and CDR2 FQNEAQ (reference sequence). This CDR3 is built from 15 residues. V was trimmed by 3 bases and J by 8 bases, leaving 16 bases between them. The CDR3: CASSFTGAAGEKLFF. The CDR3 DNA is TGTGCCAGCAGCTTCACCGGGGCCGCCGGGGAAAAACTGTTTTTT. The complete variable domain, with remaining parts taken from reference TRBV7-9 and TRBJ1-4, reads DTGVSQNPRHKITKRGQNVTFRCDPISEHNRLYWYRQTLGQGPEFLTYFQNEAQLEKSRLLSDRFSAERPKGSFSTLEIQRTEQGDSAMYLCASSFTGAAGEKLFFGSGTQLSVL.

CDR3 sequence reads: CTSSQDRDRGDTDTQYF. The CDR3 DNA reads TGCACCAGCAGCCAAGATAGAGACAGGGGAGACACAGATACGCAGTATTTT. The V and J genes are TRBV1 and TRBJ2-3; TRBD1, the table's D call, was not compared with the DNA. TRBV1 is listed as a pseudogene. The CDR3 is 17 residues long.

The rearrangement uses TRBV6-5 and TRBJ2-1; D possibly corresponds to TRBD2 (5 bases). Germline V gene lookup returns CDR1 MNHEY and CDR2 SVGAGI. This CDR3 is built from 15 residues. V shed 6 bases and J shed 5 bases, with 17 bases lying between them. The CDR3 protein is CASSGLPTLDNEQFF. CDR3 DNA sequence: TGTGCCAGCAGCGGACTTCCCACCCTCGACAATGAGCAGTTCTTC.

V and J are TRBV6-5 and TRBJ1-1; no clear D gene. Germline V gives CDR1 MNHEY, CDR2 SVGAGI. CDR3 length: 15 amino acids. Trimming shortened V by 7 bases and J by 1 base, and 16 bases separated the two germline ends. CDR3 nucleotide sequence: TGTGCCAGCACCGACGGGCAACTATCGAACACTGAAGCTTTCTTT. This translates into CASTDGQLSNTEAFF.

CDR3 residues: CASSSGGQTQYF. The CDR3 region has the DNA TGTGCCAGCAGCTCGGGAGGGCAGACCCAGTACTTC. The rearrangement joins TRBV7-2 to TRBJ2-5, with TRBD2 identical over 8 bases. Germline V lookup: CDR1 SGHTA, CDR2 FQGNSA. CDR3 length: 12 amino acids. Trimming took 4 bases from V and 6 from J; bases not matched to a gene: 1. Full variable domain (remainder filled in from reference TRBV7-2 and TRBJ2-5): GAGVSQSPSNKVTEKGKDVELRCDPISGHTALYWYRQSLGQGLEFLIYFQGNSAPDKSGLPSDRFSAERTGGSVSTLTIQRTQQEDSAVYLCASSSGGQTQYFGPGTRLLVL.

The rearrangement joins TRBV28 to TRBJ1-4; tentatively, D is TRBD1 (5 bases). CDR1 MDHEN and CDR2 SYDVKM come from the germline V gene. V was trimmed by 6 bases and J by 4 bases, leaving 18 bases between them. This CDR3 comprises 16 residues. Written as DNA, the CDR3 is TGTGCCAGCAGACCCCAAACAGGAAACAATAATGAAAAACTGTTTTTT. Encoded protein: CASRPQTGNNNEKLFF.

The rearrangement joins TRBV7-2 to TRBJ2-5; the D gene could be TRBD1 or TRBD2 (6 bases each). With 5 bases removed from V and 4 bases from J, the gap between germline ends came to 23 bases. The CDR3 spans 17 residues. CDR1 is SGHTA, CDR2 FQGNSA, per germline. CDR3 sequence reads: CASSRTNPGAGRETQYF. The CDR3 DNA follows: TGTGCCAGCAGCCGCACCAATCCGGGGGCCGGCCGAGAGACCCAGTACTTC.

The chain combines TRBV6-1 with TRBJ2-5; the D gene is possibly TRBD1 (6 bases). Germline assignment: CDR1 MNHNS and CDR2 SASEGT. Deletions cut 2 bases from V and 5 bases from J, with 15 bases between. The CDR3 is 15 residues long. CDR3 sequence (DNA): TGTGCCAGCAGTGAACAAACAGGGCTCCCTGAGACCCAGTACTTC. This codes for CASSEQTGLPETQYF.

The genes are TRBV4-1 and TRBJ2-7; 7 positions match TRBD2. From germline, CDR1 is MGHRA and CDR2 YSYEKL. Germline trimming cut 0 bases from V and 2 bases from J; bases unmatched to any gene: 7. The CDR3 spans 16 residues. The CDR3 protein is CASSQDLTSVTYEQYF. For the CDR3, the DNA is TGCGCCAGCAGCCAAGATCTCACTAGCGTAACCTACGAGCAGTACTTC.

This chain links TRBV21-1 with TRBJ1-3. TRBV21-1 is a listed pseudogene. This CDR3 has 14 residues. The CDR3 DNA sequence: TGTGCCAGCAGCACTGGTGGCTCTGGAAACACCATATATTTT. This translates into CASSTGGSGNTIYF.

The chain uses TRBV18 and TRBJ2-7; D gene unclear. V shed 4 bases and J shed 6 bases, with 22 bases lying between them. Germline CDR1 KGHSH, CDR2 LQKENI. The CDR3 sequence is 16 residues long. CDR3 amino acids: CASSRQASVFTVEQYF. The CDR3 nucleotides read TGTGCCAGCTCACGTCAGGCCTCGGTTTTTACGGTCGAGCAGTACTTC.

J is TRBJ1-2 and V is TRBV4-1, with D possibly matching TRBD1 (6 bases). Trimming pared 2 bases from V and 2 bases from J, leaving 12 bases between. The CDR3 is 15 residues long. Looked up from germline, CDR1 is MGHRA and CDR2 is YSYEKL. The CDR3 reads CASSQSRGENYGYTF. The CDR3 region has the DNA TGCGCCAGCAGCCAAAGCAGGGGAGAAAACTATGGCTACACCTTC.

V and J are TRBV4-1 and TRBJ2-7; maybe TRBD1 (7 bases). The germline gives CDR1 MGHRA, CDR2 YSYEKL. This CDR3 contains 17 residues. V lost 2 bases to trimming and J lost 0 bases, with 17 bases between them. The CDR3 is CASSQRGDRLNSYEQYF. The CDR3 DNA reads TGCGCCAGCAGCCAAAGGGGGGACAGACTAAACTCCTACGAGCAGTACTTC.